The 3 T cell receptor beta chains below all came from one sample that was sequenced in a study of blood T cell repertoires in COVID-19 (dated by TCRdb to 2020 to 2021). Library construction relied on the immunoSEQ multiplex PCR assay. TCRdb's version of the immuneACCESS table is confined to in-frame rearrangements and falls short of the full clone set. An unresolved V gene accounts for under half of the shortfall where checked; the remainder is of unknown origin. The sample table holds 200,000 to 250,000 clones, of which 88% were seen once. The leading ten clones occupy approximately 14% of the sample. What was sequenced was PBMCs or T cells enriched from blood (not recorded which). The receptor source for this set is a woman aged 45-65 years with acute COVID-19.

The chain has TRBV9 and TRBJ2-2; 13 bases line up with TRBD2. J was trimmed by 4 bases and V by 0 bases; bases with no gene match: 6. The CDR3 is made up of 18 amino acids. Per germline, CDR1 SGDLS and CDR2 YYNGEE. Here the CDR3 DNA reads TGTGCCAGCAGCGTAGATACTAGCGGGAGGGCGGTCACCGGGGAGCTGTTTTTT. Encoded protein: CASSVDTSGRAVTGELFF.

The chain is built from TRBV5-6 and TRBJ1-3; 7 bases align to TRBD1. Germline-derived CDR1 and CDR2 are SGHDT and YYEEEE. Trimming took 2 bases from V and 5 from J; bases not matched to a gene: 4. The CDR3 is made up of 14 amino acids. CDR3 sequence: CASSFGQVRNTIYF. Here the CDR3 DNA reads TGTGCCAGCAGCTTCGGACAGGTCAGAAACACCATATATTTT.

The rearrangement uses TRBV2 and TRBJ1-5, with 9 bases that match TRBD1. The junction had 2 bases not matched to a gene; V was cut back by 4 bases and J by 4 bases. From germline, CDR1 is SNHLY and CDR2 FYNNEI. There are 14 residues in the CDR3. The CDR3 reads CASSVGTGNQPQHF. The CDR3 bases are TGTGCCAGCAGTGTTGGGACAGGGAATCAGCCCCAGCATTTT.